This T cell receptor (beta chain) appears in the sequencing data of a study of Ad26.COV2.S vaccination and SARS-CoV-2 variants. Here immunoSEQ multiplex PCR was the method, and the copy in TCRdb shows in-frame clones only, minus some. The data show about 350,000 clones, 70% to 90% seen once. The treatment here: approximately 18 received Ad26.COV2.S at low or high dose, single or two shots; 5 received placebo; per-sample allocation not given. The investigators took samples on day 63 after the first vaccine or placebo injection. Germline-derived CDR1 and CDR2 are SGHRS and YFSETQ. Trimming took 4 bases from V and 0 from J, leaving 8 bases between them. The CDR3 is 13 residues long.

The clonotype comes from a person aged 18-65 years who received the Ad26.COV2.S COVID-19 vaccine or a placebo. Sample: peripheral blood, taken in a trial of Ad26.COV2.S vaccine versus placebo. This chain connects TRBV5-1 to TRBJ2-7, with D unresolved. The CDR3 sequence: CASSHDTSYEQYF. The DNA for the CDR3 is TGCGCCAGCAGCCACGACACCTCCTACGAGCAGTACTTC.